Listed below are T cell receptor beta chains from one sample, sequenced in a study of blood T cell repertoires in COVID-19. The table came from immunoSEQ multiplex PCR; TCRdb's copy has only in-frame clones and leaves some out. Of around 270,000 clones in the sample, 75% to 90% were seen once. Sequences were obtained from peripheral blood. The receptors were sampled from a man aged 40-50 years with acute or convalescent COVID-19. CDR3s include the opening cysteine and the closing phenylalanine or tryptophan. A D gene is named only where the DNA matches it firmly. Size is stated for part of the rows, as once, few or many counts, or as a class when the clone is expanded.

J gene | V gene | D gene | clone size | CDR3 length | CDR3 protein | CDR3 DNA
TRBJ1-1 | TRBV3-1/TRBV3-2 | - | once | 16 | CASSPHWGGMNTEAFF | TGTGCCAGCAGCCCACACTGGGGGGGGATGAACACTGAAGCTTTCTTT
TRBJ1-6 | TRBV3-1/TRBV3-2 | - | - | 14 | CASSQGNSNSPLHF | TGTGCCAGCAGCCAAGGAAACAGCAATTCACCCCTCCACTTT
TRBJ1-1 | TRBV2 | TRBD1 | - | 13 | CASFYRGNTEAFF | TGTGCCAGCTTTTACAGGGGGAACACTGAAGCTTTCTTT
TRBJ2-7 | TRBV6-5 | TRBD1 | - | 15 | CASSYFDRGAYEQYF | TGTGCCAGCAGTTATTTCGACAGGGGGGCCTACGAGCAGTACTTC
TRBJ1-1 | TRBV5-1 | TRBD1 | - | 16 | CASSLARDRGNTEAFF | TGCGCCAGCAGCTTGGCACGGGACAGGGGGAACACTGAAGCTTTCTTT
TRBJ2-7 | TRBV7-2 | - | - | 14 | CASSLMDMTYEQYF | TGTGCCAGCAGCTTAATGGACATGACCTACGAGCAGTACTTC
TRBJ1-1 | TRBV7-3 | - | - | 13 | CASSLRQYTEAFF | TGTGCCAGCAGCTTAAGACAGTACACTGAAGCTTTCTTT
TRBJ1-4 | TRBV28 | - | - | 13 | CASISGGNEKLFF | TGTGCCAGCATCTCCGGAGGGAATGAAAAACTGTTTTTT
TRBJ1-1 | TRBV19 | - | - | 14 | CASRQRGAYTEAFF | TGTGCCAGTAGGCAACGGGGAGCGTACACTGAAGCTTTCTTT
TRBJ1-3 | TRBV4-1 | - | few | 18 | CASSHLPGLQSSGNTIYF | TGCGCCAGCAGCCACCTCCCCGGACTCCAGAGCTCTGGAAACACCATATATTTT
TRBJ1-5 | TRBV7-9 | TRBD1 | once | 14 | CASSRGQPNQPQHF | TGTGCCAGCAGCCGGGGACAGCCCAATCAGCCCCAGCATTTT
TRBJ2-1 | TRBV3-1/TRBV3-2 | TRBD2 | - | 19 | CASSPRSLLAGGRVNEQFF | TGTGCCAGCAGCCCCAGGTCGTTGCTAGCGGGGGGGCGTGTCAATGAGCAGTTCTTC
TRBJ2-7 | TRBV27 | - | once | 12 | CASSSGGSEQYF | TGTGCCAGCAGTTCAGGTGGTTCCGAGCAGTACTTC
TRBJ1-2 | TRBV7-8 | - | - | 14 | CASSPQGPGYGYTF | TGTGCCAGCAGCCCCCAGGGGCCTGGCTATGGCTACACCTTC
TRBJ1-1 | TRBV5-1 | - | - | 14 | CASSLADRNTEAFF | TGCGCCAGCAGCTTGGCCGACAGGAACACTGAAGCTTTCTTT
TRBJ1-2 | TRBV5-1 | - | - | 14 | CASSYLTGNYGYTF | TGCGCCAGCAGCTACCTTACAGGGAACTATGGCTACACCTTC
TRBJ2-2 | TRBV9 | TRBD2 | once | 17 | CASSVAPGGLGTGELFF | TGTGCCAGCAGCGTAGCTCCGGGGGGGCTGGGCACCGGGGAGCTGTTTTTT
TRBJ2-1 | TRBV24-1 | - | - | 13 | CATSARMDNEQFF | TGTGCCACCAGTGCGAGGATGGACAATGAGCAGTTCTTC
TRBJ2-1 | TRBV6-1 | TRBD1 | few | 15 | CASSEVWTGDNEQFF | TGTGCCAGCAGTGAAGTCTGGACAGGGGACAATGAGCAGTTCTTC
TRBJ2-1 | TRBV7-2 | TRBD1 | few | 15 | CASSLETGTYNEQFF | TGTGCCAGCAGCTTAGAGACAGGGACCTACAATGAGCAGTTCTTC
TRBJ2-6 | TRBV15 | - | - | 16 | CATSRDLNSGANVLTF | TGTGCCACCAGCAGAGATCTAAACTCTGGGGCCAACGTCCTGACTTTC
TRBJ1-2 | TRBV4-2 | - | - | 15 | CASSQEVQGDYGYTF | TGTGCCAGCAGCCAAGAGGTACAGGGAGACTATGGCTACACCTTC
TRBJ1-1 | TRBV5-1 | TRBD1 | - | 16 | CASSLGAGGSNTEAFF | TGCGCCAGCAGCTTGGGCGCAGGGGGCTCCAACACTGAAGCTTTCTTT
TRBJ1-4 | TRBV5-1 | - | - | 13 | CASSSGGNEKLFF | TGCGCCAGCAGCTCGGGGGGGAATGAAAAACTGTTTTTT
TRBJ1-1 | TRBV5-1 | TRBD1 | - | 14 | CASSFGQGDTEAFF | TGCGCCAGCAGCTTCGGACAGGGAGACACTGAAGCTTTCTTT
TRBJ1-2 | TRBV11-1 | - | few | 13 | CASSLVSRVGYTF | TGTGCCAGCAGCTTAGTGTCTCGGGTTGGCTACACCTTC
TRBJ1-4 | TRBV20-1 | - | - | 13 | CSASSLPREKLFF | TGCAGTGCTAGTAGCCTTCCGAGGGAAAAACTGTTTTTT
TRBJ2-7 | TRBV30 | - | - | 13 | CAWSVQDSYEQYF | TGTGCCTGGAGTGTACAGGACTCCTACGAGCAGTACTTC
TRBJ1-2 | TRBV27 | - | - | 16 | CASSPMRGALEGGYTF | TGTGCCAGCAGCCCCATGCGGGGGGCACTCGAAGGCGGCTACACCTTC
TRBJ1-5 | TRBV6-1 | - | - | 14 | CASSESQGNEAQHF | TGTGCCAGCAGTGAATCCCAGGGTAATGAGGCCCAGCATTTT
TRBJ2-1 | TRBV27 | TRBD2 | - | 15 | CASSLRTSVYNEQFF | TGTGCCAGCAGTTTACGGACTAGCGTCTACAATGAGCAGTTCTTC
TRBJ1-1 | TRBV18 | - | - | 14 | CASSPTWGQTEAFF | TGTGCCAGCTCACCCACCTGGGGGCAAACTGAAGCTTTCTTT
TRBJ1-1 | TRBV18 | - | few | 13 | CASSFTVNTEAFF | TGTGCCAGCTCATTTACAGTGAACACTGAAGCTTTCTTT
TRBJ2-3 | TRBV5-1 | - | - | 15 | CASSLDTSSTDTQYF | TGCGCCAGCAGCTTGGACACGTCTAGCACAGATACGCAGTATTTT
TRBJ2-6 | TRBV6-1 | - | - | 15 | CASSEGTLGANVLTF | TGTGCCAGCAGTGAAGGGACATTAGGGGCCAACGTCCTGACTTTC
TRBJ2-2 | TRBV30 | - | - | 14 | CAWSGDYDTGELFF | TGTGCCTGGAGTGGAGACTATGACACCGGGGAGCTGTTTTTT
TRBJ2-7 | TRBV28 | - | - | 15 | CASSGGQGTSYEQYF | TGTGCCAGCAGTGGAGGGCAGGGTACCTCCTACGAGCAGTACTTC
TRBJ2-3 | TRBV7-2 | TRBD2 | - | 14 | CASSPTAGREGRYF | TGTGCCAGCAGCCCTACCGCCGGGAGGGAGGGGCGGTATTTT
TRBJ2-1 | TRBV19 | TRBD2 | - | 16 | CASSIGGGVLYNEQFF | TGTGCCAGTAGTATAGGCGGGGGGGTACTCTACAATGAGCAGTTCTTC
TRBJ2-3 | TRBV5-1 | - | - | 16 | CASSVLGLSNTDTQYF | TGCGCCAGCAGTGTCTTAGGACTTAGTAACACAGATACGCAGTATTTT
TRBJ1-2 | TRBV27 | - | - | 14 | CASSFPLGWYGYTF | TGTGCCAGCAGTTTCCCCCTCGGTTGGTATGGCTACACCTTC
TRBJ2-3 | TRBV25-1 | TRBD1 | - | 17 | CASSRPGQGPAADTQYF | TGTGCCAGCAGTAGACCGGGACAGGGCCCGGCGGCAGATACGCAGTATTTT
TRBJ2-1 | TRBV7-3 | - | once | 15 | CASSLGPSGDAEQFF | TGTGCCAGCAGCTTAGGTCCTTCGGGGGATGCTGAGCAGTTCTTC
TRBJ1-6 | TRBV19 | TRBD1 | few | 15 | CASSPADRDNSPLHF | TGTGCCAGTAGCCCAGCGGACAGGGATAATTCACCCCTCCACTTT
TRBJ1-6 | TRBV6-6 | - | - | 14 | CASVNRDGGSPLHF | TGTGCCAGCGTTAACCGGGATGGTGGTTCACCCCTCCACTTT
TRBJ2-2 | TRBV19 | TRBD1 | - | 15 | CASSRQGFGTGELFF | TGTGCCAGTAGTAGACAGGGCTTCGGGACCGGGGAGCTGTTTTTT
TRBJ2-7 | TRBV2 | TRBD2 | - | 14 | CASSSLAGGIEQYF | TGTGCCAGCAGCTCACTAGCGGGGGGCATCGAGCAGTACTTC
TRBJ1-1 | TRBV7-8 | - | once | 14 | CASSLAGRYTEAFF | TGTGCCAGCAGCTTGGCGGGACGGTACACTGAAGCTTTCTTT
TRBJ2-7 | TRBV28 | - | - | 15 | CASSLSRQRAYEQYF | TGTGCCAGCAGTTTATCGCGGCAGAGGGCCTACGAGCAGTACTTC